One and the same sample provided the 16 T cell receptor beta chains below, sequenced in a study of T cell repertoires in cytomegalovirus infection. TCRdb reanalysed the reads using MiXCR and keeps one entry per CDR3 protein. The sample lists a few hundred thousand distinct CDR3 sequences; approximately 40% were seen once. Their cognate antigens are unknown. The input for sequencing was cultured PBMCs, taken from culture after CMV antigen stimulation. The source is a human donor in good health (CMV status not recorded). Some clones in this sample may be carry-over from other donors' samples.

V and J are TRBV29-1 and TRBJ2-7, with D possibly being TRBD1 or TRBD2 (6 bases each). The CDR3 covers 13 residues. The germline CDR1 and CDR2 sequences are SQVTM and ANQGSEA. Trimming took 7 bases from V and 6 from J, leaving 19 bases between them. The CDR3 is CSAGRDTPREQYF. In nucleotides, the CDR3 is TGCAGCGCCGGGCGGGACACTCCCCGCGAGCAGTACTTC.

This clonotype was seen just once. The J gene is TRBJ2-3, the V gene TRBV4-2; 10 positions agree with TRBD1. This CDR3 has 16 residues. Trimming at V came to 4 bases and at J to 1 base, leaving 5 bases not matched to a gene. Germline loops: CDR1 LGHNA, CDR2 YNFKEQ. The CDR3 sequence is CASSPRQGAGTDTQYF. The CDR3 nucleotides read TGTGCCAGCAGCCCCCGACAGGGGGCTGGCACAGATACGCAGTATTTT.

In this sample, this clonotype turned up a few times. V is TRBV12-3 or TRBV12-4 and J is TRBJ2-5; the match to TRBD2 covers 12 bases. CDR3 length: 17 residues. Unmatched junction bases numbered 8, after V lost 5 bases and J lost 1 base. The CDR3: CASSPRTSGAIQETQYF. The CDR3 region has the DNA TGTGCCAGCAGTCCGCGGACTAGCGGGGCGATCCAAGAGACCCAGTACTTC.

The J gene is TRBJ2-4, the V gene TRBV20-1; 11 bases fit TRBD1. The CDR3 consists of 16 residues. The trim removed 3 bases at V and 5 bases at J, leaving 9 bases unmatched. The V gene's germline CDR1 is DFQATT and CDR2 SNEGSKA (reference sequence). The CDR3 sequence is CSASIMGQGVENIQYF. The CDR3, as DNA: TGCAGTGCTAGTATTATGGGACAGGGGGTCGAAAACATTCAGTACTTC.

This clonotype appeared a few times. The V and J genes are TRBV7-2 and TRBJ2-7; a weak D match, TRBD1 (6 bases). Germline CDR1 SGHTA, CDR2 FQGNSA. The CDR3 has 15 residues. V lost 4 bases to trimming and J lost 0 bases, with 13 bases between them. DNA for the CDR3: TGTGCCAGCAGCTGGGGCAGGGGATTCTCCTACGAGCAGTACTTC. Translated, it gives CASSWGRGFSYEQYF.

CDR3 region: CASSLAPPSGGALETQYF. The DNA of the CDR3 is TGTGCCAGCAGCCTCGCTCCTCCCAGCGGGGGGGCTCTTGAGACCCAGTACTTC. This rearrangement joins TRBV7-2 to TRBJ2-5, with TRBD2 identical over 10 bases. Looked up from germline, CDR1 is SGHTA and CDR2 is FQGNSA. The CDR3 sequence is 18 residues long. The V gene end was trimmed by 5 bases and the J gene end by 5 bases; junction bases not matched to a gene: 17.

A few counts support this clonotype. The chain is built from TRBV10-3 and TRBJ2-1; D is possibly TRBD1 or TRBD2 (5 bases each). This CDR3 is 15 amino acids long. Germline CDR1 and CDR2: ENHRY and SYGVKD. Trimming took 9 bases from V and 6 from J, leaving 21 bases between them. The CDR3 DNA reads TGTGCCATAAAAGGAGAAAGGGGACCTCTCAATGAGCAGTTCTTC. It translates to CAIKGERGPLNEQFF.

The genes are TRBV7-2 and TRBJ2-1, with 7 bases aligning to TRBD2. The CDR3 length is 14 residues. Per germline, CDR1 SGHTA and CDR2 FQGNSA. After removal of 5 bases from V and 3 bases from J, the junction contained 4 bases not matched to a gene. The CDR3 DNA reads TGTGCCAGCAGCCCCAGCGGGATCTACAATGAGCAGTTCTTC. It codes for CASSPSGIYNEQFF. The whole variable domain, filled in from reference TRBV7-2 and TRBJ2-1, reads GAGVSQSPSNKVTEKGKDVELRCDPISGHTALYWYRQSLGQGLEFLIYFQGNSAPDKSGLPSDRFSAERTGGSVSTLTIQRTQQEDSAVYLCASSPSGIYNEQFFGPGTRLTVL.

This clonotype was picked up a small number of times. The rearrangement links TRBV7-8 to TRBJ1-5; D call uncertain. V lost 1 base and J 4 bases, leaving 17 bases between the germline ends. CDR3 length equals 17 residues. Germline assignment: CDR1 SGHVS and CDR2 FQNEAQ. The CDR3 nucleotides are TGTGCCAGCAGCTTAGTTTCGTGGGGTTGGGATAATCAGCCCCAGCATTTT. It is translated as CASSLVSWGWDNQPQHF.

This clonotype turned up a few times. The genes are TRBV7-8 and TRBJ2-5; 11 bases fit TRBD2. J was trimmed by 1 base and V by 4 bases; bases with no gene match: 8. The germline CDR1 and CDR2 sequences are SGHVS and FQNEAQ. There are 17 residues in the CDR3. The CDR3 nucleotides are TGTGCCAGCAGCTCAGCACTAGCGGGAGCACTCCAAGAGACCCAGTACTTC. As protein: CASSSALAGALQETQYF.

Here the CDR3 reads CASSPGTLYGTQYF. The CDR3 DNA reads as TGTGCCAGCAGCCCCGGGACCCTCTACGGGACCCAGTACTTC. The chain employs TRBV7-9 and TRBJ2-5, with D perhaps given as TRBD1 or TRBD2 (5 bases each). Germline CDR1 reads SEHNR; CDR2 reads FQNEAQ (reference sequence). V was pared by 5 bases and J by 7 bases, with 17 bases between. The CDR3 extends over 14 amino acids.

The chain recombines TRBV5-1 with TRBJ2-7; the match to TRBD1 covers 10 bases. V shed 5 bases, J shed 7 bases, and the junction held 6 bases outside the gene matches. Germline V CDR1 and CDR2: SGHRS, YFSETQ. CDR3 length: 13 residues. DNA of the CDR3: TGCGCCAGCAGACGACAGGGGGCGCGTGAGCAGTACTTC. It is translated as CASRRQGAREQYF.

As regards this clonotype: The junction departs from the called germline gene at one end, perhaps through a read error. This chain uses TRBV7-9 with TRBJ2-1, with TRBD2 as a possible D gene (5 bases). The CDR3 sequence is 16 residues long. Germline V CDR1 and CDR2: SEHNR, FQNEAQ (reference sequence). CDR3 region: CASSLIGVSAYDEQFF. In DNA form, the CDR3 reads TGTGCCAGCAGCTTAATTGGGGTTAGCGCCTACGATGAGCAGTTCTTC.

This clonotype has a single count. V gene TRBV20-1 combines with J gene TRBJ2-3; 9 nucleotides align to TRBD1. CDR3 size: 14 residues. Trimming removed 1 base from V and 5 bases from J; junction bases left unmatched: 4. Germline lookup yields CDR1 DFQATT and CDR2 SNEGSKA (reference sequence). This CDR3 is CSARVQGAGDTQYF. For the CDR3, the DNA is TGCAGTGCTAGAGTACAGGGGGCCGGAGATACGCAGTATTTT.

The rearrangement uses TRBV7-6 and TRBJ2-3, with TRBD2 matching over 8 bases. J gave up 2 bases and V 5 bases, and 6 bases lay outside the gene matches. This CDR3 is built from 15 residues. CDR1 and CDR2 (germline): SGHVS, FNYEAQ. DNA of the CDR3: TGTGCCAGCAGCGTAAGCGGGGGATACACAGATACGCAGTATTTT. It yields the protein CASSVSGGYTDTQYF. The entire variable domain, with the rest obtained from reference TRBV7-6 and TRBJ2-3, is as follows: GAGVSQSPRYKVTKRGQDVALRCDPISGHVSLYWYRQALGQGPEFLTYFNYEAQQDKSGLPNDRFSAERPEGSISTLTIQRTEQRDSAMYRCASSVSGGYTDTQYFGPGTRLTVL.

This rearrangement joins TRBV5-5 to TRBJ2-7; D call uncertain. Trimming pared 0 bases from V and 0 bases from J, leaving 7 bases between. The CDR3 totals 14 residues. Germline assignment: CDR1 SGHKS and CDR2 YYEKEE (reference sequence). The CDR3 loop is CASSLGMSSYEQYF. The CDR3 coding sequence is TGTGCCAGCAGCTTGGGGATGAGCTCCTACGAGCAGTACTTC.